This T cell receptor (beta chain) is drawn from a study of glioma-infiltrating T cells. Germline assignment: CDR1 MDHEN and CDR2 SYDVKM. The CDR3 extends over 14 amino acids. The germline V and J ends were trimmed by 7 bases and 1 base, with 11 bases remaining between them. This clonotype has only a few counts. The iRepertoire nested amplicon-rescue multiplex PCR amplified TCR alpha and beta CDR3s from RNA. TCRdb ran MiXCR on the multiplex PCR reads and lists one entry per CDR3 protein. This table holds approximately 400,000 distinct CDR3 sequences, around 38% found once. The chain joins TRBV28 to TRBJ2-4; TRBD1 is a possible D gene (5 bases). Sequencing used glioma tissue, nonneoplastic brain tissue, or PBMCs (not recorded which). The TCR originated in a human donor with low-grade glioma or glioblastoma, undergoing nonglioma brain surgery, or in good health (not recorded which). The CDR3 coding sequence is TGTGCCAGCATACCAGGGCGGGCCAAAAACATTCAGTACTTC. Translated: CASIPGRAKNIQYF. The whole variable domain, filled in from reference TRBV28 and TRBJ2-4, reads DVKVTQSSRYLVKRTGEKVFLECVQDMDHENMFWYRQDPGLGLRLIYFSYDVKMKEKGDIPEGYSVSREKKERFSLILESASTNQTSMYLCASIPGRAKNIQYFGAGTRLSVL.